This T cell receptor (beta chain) was retrieved from a study of CD8 T cells in Susac syndrome (dated by TCRdb to the late 2010s). With regard to the full study: Of the Susac syndrome patients who were sequenced, more than five had clinically active disease and roughly eight were in clinical remission. Susac syndrome patients were therapy-naive, on corticosteroids (some also receiving IVIg), or on IVIg alone at blood withdrawal. The study used repertoire sequencing to test whether antigen drove CD8+ T cell activation and differentiation in Susac syndrome. The paper as a whole reports these results and caveats: In the CD4+ T cell repertoire of Susac syndrome patients, clonal expansion was not detected. The number of individuals in the TCR sequencing and HLA analysis was recognized as being relatively small.

Comment on this clonotype: Its antigen is still unknown. One base away there is no much larger clone; base qualities are not given.

High-throughput TCR beta sequencing profiled peripheral blood CD8+ and CD4+ T cells from healthy donors, Susac syndrome patients and multiple sclerosis patients. The Susac syndrome patients fulfilled recently defined diagnostic criteria for either definite or probable disease. CD8+ TEMRA cells were enriched by FACS, while bulk CD8+ and CD4+ T cells were purified by magnetic negative isolation. Blood was collected in EDTA tubes and processed within 24 hours, with PBMCs isolated through density gradient centrifugation. PBMCs destined for TCR sequencing were cryopreserved in liquid nitrogen and later thawed in a 37 °C water bath. Purity of sorted or isolated CD4+, CD8+ and CD8+ TEMRA cells was at least 90%. The germline V gene gives CDR1 as SNHLY and CDR2 as FYNNEI. Including cysteine and phenylalanine, the CDR3 has 13 amino acids. Of the read, only the CDR3 DNA is kept; its 39 bases are in frame from base 1. Trimming takes 8 bases off V and 10 bases off J; junction bases not matched to a gene: 14.

RNA was extracted with the RNeasy kit and about 0.45 to 1 ug was reverse transcribed using random hexamers. The immunoSEQ multiplex PCR assay, which covers 54 Vbeta and 13 Jbeta segments, was used to amplify TCR beta CDR3 regions. PCR amplification bias was corrected by using a synthetic template baseline for primer optimization and computational correction. As for how the authors treated the data: Reads were annotated to V, D and J genes according to IMGT and were analyzed with immunoSEQ Analyzer, with only productive sequences retained. To calculate clonality, Shannon entropy was normalized by log2 of the number of productive unique sequences and then subtracted from one. For each patient and control, public and private clones were evaluated within the 100 most prevalent clones. Susac-specific clones were defined as absent from healthy and MS cohorts, roughly 1,100 published viral clones and other ImmuneACCESS disease sequences. TCRdb handled the public reads itself, with Q25 trimming in fastp and clone calling in MiXCR, and kept productive beta chains. All rows with the same CDR3 protein become a single entry with the most common DNA and genes. These V and J calls are TCRdb output, not the study's own analysis. Here the sample has approximately 260,000 distinct CDR3 sequences; 90% to 96% occur a single time. 0.08% to 0.11% of the sample is in the top ten clones.

Sequenced: CD4+ T cells from PBMCs. This sequence was found in a human donor with Susac syndrome. The chain is assembled from TRBV2 and TRBJ2-7; TRBD1 fits 7 bases in the junction. The nucleotides are TGTGCCAGCTGCTACGGGACAGACAAATTACAGTACTTC. Translated, this gives CASCYGTDKLQYF.